These T cell receptor beta chains were read from a single sample in a study of blood T cell repertoires in COVID-19. Repertoires were generated with immunoSEQ multiplex PCR, while TCRdb's copy carries only in-frame clones and drops some. The sample contains tens of thousands of clones, 81% of which appear only once. The material sequenced was peripheral blood. The receptors stem from an elderly man with COVID-19, enrolled during active disease. Both conserved end residues are part of each CDR3. The size of a clone is reported for some rows only, either as once, few or many, or as a class for expanded clones.

clone_size: -; v_call: TRBV24-1; cdr3_aa: CATSDLLGQGTDTQYF
clone_size: -; v_call: TRBV12-3/TRBV12-4; cdr3_aa: CASRGQGDYGYTF
clone_size: -; v_call: TRBV27; cdr3_aa: CASSPTGFSGYTF
clone_size: -; v_call: TRBV15; cdr3_aa: CATSPQDTYNEQFF
clone_size: -; v_call: TRBV6-5; cdr3_aa: CASAGGGVVDTQYF
clone_size: -; v_call: TRBV2; cdr3_aa: CASRRGQGVSAFF
clone_size: once; v_call: TRBV5-5; cdr3_aa: CASSSGTGINQPQHF
clone_size: -; v_call: TRBV29-1; cdr3_aa: CSVWTGAYYGYTF
clone_size: -; v_call: TRBV29-1; cdr3_aa: CSVHRGSEAFF
clone_size: -; v_call: TRBV11-2; cdr3_aa: CASTQNSGQGGYGYTF
clone_size: -; v_call: TRBV3-1/TRBV3-2; cdr3_aa: CASSQGTGVGQPQHF